A selection of T cell receptor beta chains follows, all from one sample in a study of blood T cell repertoires in COVID-19. Method: immunoSEQ multiplex PCR; TCRdb's copy keeps in-frame clones and lacks some. This sample has a few hundred thousand clones; 84% occur once, and the top ten carry 9.7%. Sequencing input: peripheral blood. The receptors were gathered from a man in his fifties with active or convalescent COVID-19. Each CDR3 is given with its conserved first and last residue. The D gene is left open where the match is weak. Part of the rows lack a size; the others show once, few, many or a class for expanded clones.

V gene	D gene	clone size	J gene	CDR3 DNA	CDR3 protein
TRBV5-1	TRBD1	.	TRBJ1-4	TGCGCCAGCAGCTTGGAAGGGACAGATAATGAAAAACTGTTTTTT	CASSLEGTDNEKLFF
TRBV12-5	TRBD2	.	TRBJ2-1	TGTGCTAGTGGTTTGGGACTAGCGGGAGTGAAATCCTACAATGAGCAGTTCTTC	CASGLGLAGVKSYNEQFF
TRBV28	.	.	TRBJ1-2	TGTGCCAGCAGTTTGCCCGGCTATGGCTACACCTTC	CASSLPGYGYTF
TRBV5-5	.	.	TRBJ1-1	TGTGCCAGCAGCTTACAGGGCTTTACTGAAGCTTTCTTT	CASSLQGFTEAFF
TRBV7-2	.	few	TRBJ1-5	TGTGCCAGCAGCTTAGTGGCAGTTAATCAGCCCCAGCATTTT	CASSLVAVNQPQHF
TRBV4-3	TRBD1	.	TRBJ2-5	TGCGCCAGCAGCCAGACACTCGGGACAGGGGGAGAGACCCAGTACTTC	CASSQTLGTGGETQYF
TRBV29-1	.	once	TRBJ2-3	TGCAGCGTTGAAGAAGCGAGCGCAGATACGCAGTATTTT	CSVEEASADTQYF
TRBV27	.	.	TRBJ2-1	TGTGCCAGCAGTTTATTGGTTGCGGCTCCTAGGTACAATGAGCAGTTCTTC	CASSLLVAAPRYNEQFF
TRBV7-3	.	.	TRBJ1-3	TGTGCCAGCAGCTTAGAATCCGGGGGCTCTGGAAACACCATATATTTT	CASSLESGGSGNTIYF
TRBV6-5	.	.	TRBJ1-5	TGTGCCAGCAGTTCGACATTGAATCAGCCCCAGCATTTT	CASSSTLNQPQHF
TRBV7-9	.	.	TRBJ2-1	TGTGCCAGCAGCTTATTCCCCCGGGACAAAGACAATGAGCAGTTCTTC	CASSLFPRDKDNEQFF
TRBV4-1	TRBD1	.	TRBJ1-1	TGCGCCAGCAGCGAGGGACAGGGGGACACTGAAGCTTTCTTT	CASSEGQGDTEAFF
TRBV11-2	.	.	TRBJ1-2	TGTGCCAGCAGCTTAGATCGAAGGGGCAACTATGGCTACACCTTC	CASSLDRRGNYGYTF
TRBV10-2	.	.	TRBJ1-5	TGCGCCAGCAGTCTCGACTGGATAGGCAATCAGCCCCAGCATTTT	CASSLDWIGNQPQHF
TRBV11-2	.	.	TRBJ2-5	TGTGCCAGCAGCTTAGATCTTAACAGTCAAGAGACCCAGTACTTC	CASSLDLNSQETQYF
TRBV7-6	TRBD2	.	TRBJ2-3	TGTGCCAGCAGCTCCACTAGCGGGGGGGCGGATACGCAGTATTTT	CASSSTSGGADTQYF
TRBV29-1	.	.	TRBJ1-1	TGCAGCGCCCGAGTGGACACTGAAGCTTTCTTT	CSARVDTEAFF
TRBV18	.	.	TRBJ2-3	TGTGCCAGCTCACCACCTAGCGATTCAGATACGCAGTATTTT	CASSPPSDSDTQYF
TRBV28	.	once	TRBJ1-1	TGTGCCAGCAGGACAGCTAACACTGAAGCTTTCTTT	CASRTANTEAFF
TRBV5-4	TRBD2	.	TRBJ2-5	TGTGCCAGCAGCGACGGACTAGCGGGGGGATCAGAGACCCAGTACTTC	CASSDGLAGGSETQYF